This T cell receptor (beta chain) was retrieved from a study of blood T cell repertoires in COVID-19. Study overall: The samples span acute and convalescent COVID-19 from the United States, Italy and Spain.

The table came from immunoSEQ multiplex PCR; TCRdb's copy has only in-frame clones and leaves some out. The sample gives 130,000 or so clones, 75% to 85% of which show up once; about 12% is in the top ten. Germline lookup yields CDR1 MNHEY and CDR2 SVGAGI. The V end was cut by 0 bases, the J end by 9 bases, with 11 bases between. CDR3 length equals 13 residues. The TCR comes from a human donor in a cohort sampled during active COVID-19. The chain couples TRBV6-5 to TRBJ2-5; D gene ambiguous. The material sequenced was peripheral blood. This CDR3 reads CASSYSNQPAQYF. Written as DNA, the CDR3 is TGTGCCAGCAGTTACTCGAACCAACCGGCCCAGTACTTC.